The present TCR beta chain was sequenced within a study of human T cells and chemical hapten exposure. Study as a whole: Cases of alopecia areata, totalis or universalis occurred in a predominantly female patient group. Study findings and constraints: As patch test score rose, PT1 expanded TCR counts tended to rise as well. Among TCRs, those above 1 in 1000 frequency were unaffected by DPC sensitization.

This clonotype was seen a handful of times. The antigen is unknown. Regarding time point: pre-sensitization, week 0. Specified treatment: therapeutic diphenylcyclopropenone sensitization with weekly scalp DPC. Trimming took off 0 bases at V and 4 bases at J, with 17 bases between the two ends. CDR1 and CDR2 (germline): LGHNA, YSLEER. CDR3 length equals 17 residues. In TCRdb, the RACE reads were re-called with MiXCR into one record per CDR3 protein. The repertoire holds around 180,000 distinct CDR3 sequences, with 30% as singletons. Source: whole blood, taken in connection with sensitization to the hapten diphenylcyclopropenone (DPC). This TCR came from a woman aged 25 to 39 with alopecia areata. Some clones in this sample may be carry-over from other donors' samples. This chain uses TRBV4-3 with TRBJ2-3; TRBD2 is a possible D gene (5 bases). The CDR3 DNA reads TGCGCCAGCAGCCAAGACCCACCCGGGGTTTGGGCAGATACGCAGTATTTT. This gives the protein CASSQDPPGVWADTQYF.